This T cell receptor beta chain originates from a study of early stage breast cancer tumors. Produced via immunoSEQ multiplex PCR; TCRdb's table is partial and in-frame only. The data hold 25,000 to 30,000 clones, with 72% observed a single time. As to this clone: Its antigen is as yet unknown.

General study results and limits: Chain pairing and CD4, CD8 or FOXP3 expression were not captured. Commonly generated sequences made up most enriched TCRB sequences shared between patients.

The sample consisted of blood. This TCR was recovered from a person in their fifties with breast cancer.

Here the CDR3 reads CASSQDPAGSYNEQFF. The CDR3 region has the DNA TGCGCCAGCAGCCAAGACCCAGCGGGCTCCTACAATGAGCAGTTCTTC. The chain recombines TRBV4-1 with TRBJ2-1; D perhaps matches TRBD2 (6 bases). The germline V gene encodes CDR1 MGHRA and CDR2 YSYEKL. The CDR3 contains 16 residues. Trimming shortened V by 0 bases and J by 0 bases, and 9 bases separated the two germline ends.